This T cell receptor (beta chain) was obtained from a study of blood T cells in healthy people across ages. Study observations and caveats: Compared with aged donors, long-lived donors showed fewer expanded clones, suggesting selection.

Germline assignment: CDR1 SQVTM and CDR2 ANQGSEA. V lost 5 bases and J 0 bases, leaving 7 bases between the germline ends. CDR3 length: 12 amino acids. Each individual donor underwent a draw of ten milliliters of peripheral blood. The second PCR ran roughly 7 to 12 cycles with a sample-barcoded 5' primer and J-beta primers. Each cDNA molecule, via a template-switch adaptor with 12 random nucleotides, was tagged. No fewer than 3 million CDR3-containing paired-end reads came from each sample. One entry per CDR3 protein results from TCRdb running MiXCR on the 5' RACE reads. The sample has more than 700,000 distinct CDR3 sequences; roughly 46% are singletons. Worth noting for this clonotype: Its antigen is undetermined.

V gene TRBV29-1 combines with J gene TRBJ2-5; D is unclear. The sequence derives from a man older than 75 in good health. The sequenced material came from blood. The CDR3 sequence is CSVSADQETQYF. The CDR3 coding sequence is TGCAGCGTTTCAGCTGACCAAGAGACCCAGTACTTC.